This entry features one T cell receptor beta chain sequence. The CDR3 covers 14 residues. The germline V gene encodes CDR1 LGHDT and CDR2 YNNKEL (reference sequence). V lost 1 base and J 2 bases, leaving 8 bases between the germline ends. Sequencing used immunoSEQ multiplex PCR; TCRdb keeps in-frame clones, though not all of them. The repertoire holds 190,000 or so clones, with around four fifths as singletons. The entry originates in a study of blood T cell repertoires in COVID-19. The sequence came from a man in his sixties with COVID-19, enrolled during active disease. Sequenced material: peripheral blood. The chain links TRBV3-1 (or the pseudogene TRBV3-2) to TRBJ1-1; D not certain. The CDR3 loop is CASSQVGSNTEAFF. Written as DNA, the CDR3 is TGTGCCAGCAGCCAAGTCGGTAGTAACACTGAAGCTTTCTTT.